The clone carrying this TCR beta chain was detected many times. What it recognizes is unknown. The data are from a study of early T cells in non-severe SARS-CoV-2 infection. Looking at the study overall: Chains were not paired, and sequencing was done on bulk RNA from unsorted whole blood.

Study findings and constraints: Sequences matched to VDJdb favored anti-spike CD8 responses, while private and CD4 specificities were missed.

Attachment of unique molecular identifiers to individual cDNA molecules was performed. TCRdb processed the 5' RACE reads anew with MiXCR; each CDR3 protein has one entry. The repertoire holds 60,000 to 80,000 distinct CDR3 sequences, with about 12% as singletons. The CDR3 runs 15 residues. Germline V gives CDR1 SNHLY, CDR2 FYNNEI. V dropped 4 bases and J dropped 0 bases, with 10 bases sitting between them. The source of this sequence is an adult who was a healthcare worker with PCR-confirmed SARS-CoV-2 infection or an uninfected control (not recorded which). Sequencing used whole blood. The chain is built from TRBV2 and TRBJ2-1, with D possibly TRBD2 on 5 matching bases. The CDR3 DNA reads as TGTGCCAGCAGTGTCAAGCGGTCCTCCTACAATGAGCAGTTCTTC. This codes for CASSVKRSSYNEQFF.